The clone carrying this T cell receptor beta chain was recorded many times. The data were obtained in a study of blood T cells in healthy people across ages. Sample-barcoded 5' priming and a J-beta primer mix drove a second PCR of about 6 to 11 cycles. Each CDR3 protein is one row after TCRdb ran MiXCR on the 5' RACE reads. This table has hundreds of thousands of distinct CDR3 sequences, less than 45% appearing once. Germline CDR1 and CDR2: SGHRS and YFSETQ. This CDR3 region has 15 residues. The V and J ends lost 2 bases and 4 bases respectively, with 16 bases between them. The chain couples TRBV5-1 to TRBJ2-7; D might be TRBD1 (6 bases). The source material was blood. The receptor was isolated from a man at least 80 years old in good health. The CDR3 region has the DNA TGCGCCAGCAGCTTCAGCAGGACAGCAACTTACGAGCAGTACTTC. Protein sequence: CASSFSRTATYEQYF. Together with reference TRBV5-1 and TRBJ2-7, the CDR3 gives the full variable domain: KAGVTQTPRYLIKTRGQQVTLSCSPISGHRSVSWYQQTPGQGLQFLFEYFSETQRNKGNFPGRFSGRQFSNSRSEMNVSTLELGDSALYLCASSFSRTATYEQYFGPGTRLTVT.